A selection of T cell receptor beta chains follows, all from one sample in a study of metastatic and nonmetastatic thyroid tumors. TCRdb re-called the PCR reads with MiXCR. The sample consists of 30,000 to 40,000 clones, under 40% of them appearing once. The sequencing sample was made of tumor tissue. These receptors were obtained from a female donor with papillary thyroid cancer or a benign thyroid nodule (not recorded which). Some clones in this sample may be carry-over from other donors' samples. Each CDR3 is given with its conserved first and last residue. D genes are given only for firm matches. For some rows the clone size is stated as once, few or many, or as a class when expanded; others skip it.

cdr3_length j_call d_call clone_size v_call cdr3_aa cdr3_nt
17 TRBJ2-5 TRBD2 NA TRBV20-1 CSARDSSSGDQAETQYF TGCAGTGCTAGAGATAGTAGTAGCGGGGATCAGGCAGAGACCCAGTACTTC
15 TRBJ2-3 TRBD2 few TRBV2 CASSAQTSGIDTQYF TGTGCCAGCAGTGCCCAGACTAGCGGGATAGATACGCAGTATTTT
16 TRBJ1-6 NA few TRBV27 CASSLLFVEGNSPLHF TGTGCCAGCAGTTTATTGTTTGTCGAAGGAAATTCACCCCTCCACTTT
15 TRBJ1-6 TRBD1 few TRBV2 CASSPTGTDNSPLHF TGTGCCAGCAGTCCGACCGGGACAGATAATTCACCCCTCCACTTT
15 TRBJ1-2 NA few TRBV6-2/TRBV6-3 CASSSAGASNYGYTF TGTGCCAGCAGCTCGGCGGGGGCCTCTAACTATGGCTACACCTTC
14 TRBJ2-1 TRBD2 NA TRBV5-1 CASSSGLAGGEQFF TGCGCCAGCAGCTCCGGACTAGCGGGGGGTGAGCAGTTCTTC
15 TRBJ1-2 TRBD1 NA TRBV11-2 CASSPGQGEAYGYTF TGTGCCAGCAGCCCGGGACAGGGGGAGGCCTATGGCTACACCTTC
18 TRBJ2-6 TRBD1 NA TRBV7-8 CASSYGTGDFSGANVLTF TGTGCCAGCAGCTACGGGACAGGGGACTTCTCTGGGGCCAACGTCCTGACTTTC
16 TRBJ2-3 NA NA TRBV25-1 CASSELGRQSTDTQYF TGTGCCAGCAGTGAACTGGGCCGGCAAAGCACAGATACGCAGTATTTT
15 TRBJ2-7 NA few TRBV28 CASSRGRGSLGEQYF TGTGCCAGTTCCCGAGGCAGGGGATCCCTTGGCGAGCAGTACTTC
15 TRBJ2-3 TRBD2 NA TRBV19 CASSKGLAGTDTQYF TGTGCCAGTAGTAAAGGACTAGCGGGCACAGATACGCAGTATTTT
13 TRBJ2-6 NA NA TRBV12-3/TRBV12-4 CASTISGANVLTF TGTGCCAGCACTATCTCTGGGGCCAACGTCCTGACTTTC
14 TRBJ2-5 TRBD1 NA TRBV20-1 CSARNRGRVETQYF TGCAGTGCTAGAAACAGGGGGCGCGTGGAGACCCAGTACTTC
16 TRBJ2-7 NA few TRBV6-1 CASSTGTPIGDYEQYF TGTGCCAGCAGTACCGGGACCCCGATAGGGGACTACGAGCAGTACTTC
14 TRBJ2-5 TRBD1 NA TRBV18 CASSPGRGKETQYF TGTGCCAGCTCACCGGGCAGGGGGAAAGAGACCCAGTACTTC
14 TRBJ1-2 TRBD1 NA TRBV28 CASSVGDRIYGYTF TGTGCCAGCAGTGTGGGGGACAGGATCTATGGCTACACCTTC
13 TRBJ1-2 NA NA TRBV6-5 CASSSGSGYGYTF TGTGCCAGCAGTTCCGGTTCGGGCTATGGCTACACCTTC
16 TRBJ1-2 TRBD1 NA TRBV27 CASSFANLGQGNGYTF TGTGCCAGCAGTTTTGCCAATCTAGGACAGGGAAATGGCTACACCTTC
13 TRBJ1-2 NA NA TRBV18 CASSYGQYYGYTF TGTGCCAGCTCTTACGGACAGTACTATGGCTACACCTTC
15 TRBJ2-7 NA few TRBV6-1 CASSEEGGASYEQYF TGTGCCAGCAGTGAAGAAGGCGGGGCCTCCTACGAGCAGTACTTC
13 TRBJ1-2 NA NA TRBV3-1 CASSQGPTYGYTF TGTGCCAGCAGCCAGGGGCCGACCTATGGCTACACCTTC
16 TRBJ2-7 NA NA TRBV28 CASSPTPTGSKYEQYF TGTGCCAGCAGTCCAACCCCGACCGGGTCCAAATACGAGCAGTACTTC
15 TRBJ2-3 TRBD2 NA TRBV5-1 CASSPGTSGTDTQYF TGCGCCAGCAGCCCTGGGACTAGCGGAACAGATACGCAGTATTTT
14 TRBJ1-2 NA NA TRBV5-1 CASSLPGTVYGYTF TGCGCCAGCAGCTTGCCAGGGACGGTGTATGGCTACACCTTC
12 TRBJ1-2 TRBD1 once TRBV11-2 CASSNQGGGYTF TGTGCCAGCAGCAACCAGGGGGGTGGCTACACCTTC
14 TRBJ2-1 TRBD2 NA TRBV11-3 CASSFRTSGNEQFF TGTGCCAGCAGCTTCAGGACTAGCGGCAATGAGCAGTTCTTC
14 TRBJ2-2 NA few TRBV12-3/TRBV12-4 CASSLGGLTGELFF TGTGCCAGCAGTTTAGGGGGTTTGACCGGGGAGCTGTTTTTT
11 TRBJ2-7 NA NA TRBV20-1 CSAGGSYEQYF TGCAGTGCCGGGGGCAGCTACGAGCAGTACTTC
14 TRBJ2-5 NA medium-sized TRBV6-1 CASSPPGYQETQYF TGTGCCAGCAGCCCGCCCGGGTACCAAGAGACCCAGTACTTC
14 TRBJ2-1 NA NA TRBV27 CASNGGGSYNEQFF TGTGCCAGCAATGGGGGAGGCTCCTACAATGAGCAGTTCTTC
16 TRBJ2-7 TRBD2 NA TRBV20-1 CSALGGASGMTYEQYF TGCAGTGCTCTTGGAGGTGCTAGCGGGATGACCTACGAGCAGTACTTC
13 TRBJ1-1 TRBD1 NA TRBV10-3 CAISADRDTEAFF TGTGCCATCAGCGCGGACAGGGACACTGAAGCTTTCTTT
12 TRBJ2-7 TRBD1 few TRBV20-1 CSARGQGYEQYF TGCAGTGCTAGGGGACAGGGCTACGAGCAGTACTTC
16 TRBJ2-3 TRBD2 few TRBV19 CASSTLLAGDVDTQYF TGTGCCAGTAGTACACTACTAGCGGGAGACGTCGATACGCAGTATTTT
11 TRBJ2-7 NA NA TRBV27 CASSSAYEQYF TGTGCCAGCAGTTCTGCCTACGAGCAGTACTTC
18 TRBJ2-1 TRBD2 once TRBV11-1 CASSLWGSGGNTYNEQFF TGTGCCAGCAGCTTATGGGGAAGCGGGGGGAATACCTACAATGAGCAGTTCTTC
14 TRBJ2-7 TRBD1 few TRBV30 CAWSVQGASYEQYF TGTGCCTGGAGTGTACAGGGGGCGTCCTACGAGCAGTACTTC